This T cell receptor (beta chain) was identified in a study of radiation and T cells in renal cell carcinoma. The V segment lost 7 bases and the J segment 5 bases; nucleotides outside the gene matches: 9. Per the germline V gene, CDR1 is MNHNY and CDR2 is SVGAGI (reference sequence). The CDR3 runs to 15 residues. Generated by immunoSEQ multiplex PCR, the TCRdb table keeps only in-frame clones and is missing some. The table includes 150,000 or so clones, about 87% detected once. Time point meaning: baseline pretreatment blood. The treatment denotes: 15 Gy SBRT to primary tumor, nephrectomy 4 weeks later. The tumor was a clear cell renal cell carcinoma.

The sequenced sample was blood, obtained from a patient whose treatment included radiotherapy and nephrectomy. This sequence joins TRBV6-6 and TRBJ1-5; 9 bases are a match to TRBD1. This TCR derives from an older woman with renal cell carcinoma. The CDR3 DNA sequence: TGTGCCAGCAAACCCGGACAGGGGCCACATCAGCCCCAGCATTTT. Its protein is CASKPGQGPHQPQHF.